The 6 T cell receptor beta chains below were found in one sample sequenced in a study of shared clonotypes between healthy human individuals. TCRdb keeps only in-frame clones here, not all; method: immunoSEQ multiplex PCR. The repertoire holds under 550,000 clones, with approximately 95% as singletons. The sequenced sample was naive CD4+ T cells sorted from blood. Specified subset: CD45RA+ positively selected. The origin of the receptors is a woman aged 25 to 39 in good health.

CDR3 nucleotide sequence: TGTGCCAGCAGTTTGCGAGTGGGGGAGACCCAGTACTTC. Its translation: CASSLRVGETQYF. This sequence joins TRBV27 and TRBJ2-5; no clear D gene. The CDR3 loop spans 13 amino acids. Germline V gene data show CDR1 as MNHEY and CDR2 as SMNVEV (reference sequence). V lost 3 bases and J 5 bases, leaving 10 bases between the germline ends.

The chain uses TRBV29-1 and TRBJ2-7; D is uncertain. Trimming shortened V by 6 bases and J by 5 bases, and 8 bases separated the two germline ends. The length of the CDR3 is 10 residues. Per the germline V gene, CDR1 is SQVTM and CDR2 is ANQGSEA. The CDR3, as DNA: TGCAGCGTCGTTAAACACGAGCAGTACTTC. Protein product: CSVVKHEQYF.

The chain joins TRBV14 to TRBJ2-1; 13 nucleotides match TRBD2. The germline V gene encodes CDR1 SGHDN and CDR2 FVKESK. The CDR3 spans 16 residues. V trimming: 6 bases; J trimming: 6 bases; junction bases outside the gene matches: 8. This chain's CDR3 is CASRRAGTSGTNEQFF. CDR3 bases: TGTGCCAGCAGACGCGCCGGGACTAGCGGGACCAATGAGCAGTTCTTC.

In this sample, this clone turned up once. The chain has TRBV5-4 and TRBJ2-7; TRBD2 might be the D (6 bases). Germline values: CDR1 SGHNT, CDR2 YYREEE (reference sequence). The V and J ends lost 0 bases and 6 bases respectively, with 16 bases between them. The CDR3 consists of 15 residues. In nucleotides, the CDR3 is TGTGCCAGCAGCTTGGGTCATGGGGGGTGGCCCGAGCAGTACTTC. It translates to CASSLGHGGWPEQYF.

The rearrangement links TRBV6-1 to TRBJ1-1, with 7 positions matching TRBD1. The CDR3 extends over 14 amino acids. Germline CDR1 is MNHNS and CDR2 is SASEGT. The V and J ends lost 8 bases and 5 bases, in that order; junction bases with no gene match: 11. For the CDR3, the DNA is TGTGCCAGCCAAGGACCCGGGACAGCGACTGAAGCTTTCTTT. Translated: CASQGPGTATEAFF.

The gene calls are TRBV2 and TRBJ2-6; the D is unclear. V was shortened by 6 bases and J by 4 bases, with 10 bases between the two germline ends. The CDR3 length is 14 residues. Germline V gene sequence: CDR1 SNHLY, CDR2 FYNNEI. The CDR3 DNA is TGTGCCAGCAGGCGCGACACAGGGGCCAACGTCCTGACTTTC. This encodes CASRRDTGANVLTF.